Presented here are 9 T cell receptor beta chains from one specimen sequenced in a study of T cell responses to AZD1222 COVID-19 vaccine. The data were produced by immunoSEQ multiplex PCR, yet TCRdb's version contains in-frame clones alone and is incomplete. The table lists around 75,000 clones, about 87% of them singletons. The sequencing used peripheral blood, collected 28 days after the second dose of the MenACWY control vaccine. The receptors stem from an adult who received the MenACWY meningococcal vaccine as a control.

The chain is built from TRBV5-4 and TRBJ2-1, with 9 bases that match TRBD2. The CDR3 length is 15 residues. Germline trimming cut 0 bases from V and 6 bases from J; bases unmatched to any gene: 4. Germline V lookup: CDR1 SGHNT, CDR2 YYREEE (reference sequence). CDR3 sequence reads: CASSLGGGAPNEQFF. Here the CDR3 DNA reads TGTGCCAGCAGCTTGGGCGGGGGGGCCCCCAATGAGCAGTTCTTC. Looking up the rest from reference TRBV5-4 and TRBJ2-1 gives the full variable domain: ETGVTQSPTHLIKTRGQQVTLRCSSQSGHNTVSWYQQALGQGPQFIFQYYREEENGRGNFPPRFSGLQFPNYSSELNVNALELDDSALYLCASSLGGGAPNEQFFGPGTRLTVL.

This chain links TRBV5-6 with TRBJ2-5; no definite D call. The germline V gene has CDR1 SGHDT and CDR2 YYEEEE. V was trimmed by 2 bases and J by 4 bases, leaving 12 bases between them. The CDR3 is 14 residues long. CDR3 sequence: CASSFGLMGETQYF. Written as DNA, the CDR3 is TGTGCCAGCAGCTTCGGGCTAATGGGAGAGACCCAGTACTTC.

This sequence joins TRBV3-1 (or the pseudogene TRBV3-2) and TRBJ2-5; D may be TRBD2 (6 bases). CDR1 is LGHDT and CDR2 is YNNKEL in the germline V gene (reference sequence). The CDR3 is 16 amino acids. V was shortened by 0 bases and J by 7 bases, with 18 bases between the two germline ends. The CDR3 DNA reads as TGTGCCAGCAGCCAAGAAGCGGGCCCTAAGTTGAGGACCCAGTACTTC. Residues: CASSQEAGPKLRTQYF.

The chain links TRBV5-4 to TRBJ2-7; 13 bases match TRBD2. V lost 2 bases, J lost 5 bases, and 10 bases stayed unmatched. This CDR3 contains 17 residues. Germline CDR1 and CDR2: SGHNT and YYREEE (reference sequence). The chain's CDR3 is CASSLSGTSGVWNEQYF. DNA for the CDR3: TGTGCCAGCAGCTTATCCGGGACTAGCGGGGTCTGGAACGAGCAGTACTTC.

The rearrangement links TRBV4-2 to TRBJ2-1; no clear D. The CDR3 covers 13 residues. CDR1 is LGHNA and CDR2 is YNFKEQ in the germline V gene. The V gene lost 0 bases and the J gene lost 5 bases, with 5 bases spanning the gap. The CDR3 DNA follows: TGTGCCAGCAGCCAAGATCTAAACAATGAGCAGTTCTTC. Amino acids: CASSQDLNNEQFF.

The chain recombines TRBV5-4 with TRBJ1-1; D is unresolved. V dropped 1 base and J dropped 0 bases, with 4 bases sitting between them. CDR3 length: 13 amino acids. CDR1 is SGHNT and CDR2 is YYREEE in the germline V gene (reference sequence). The CDR3 loop reads CASSLQLNTEAFF. The CDR3 DNA sequence: TGTGCCAGCAGCTTGCAGTTGAACACTGAAGCTTTCTTT.

This chain joins TRBV5-4 and TRBJ1-3; D possibly corresponds to TRBD1 (6 bases). The V end was cut by 3 bases, the J end by 2 bases, with 12 bases between. The germline V gene encodes CDR1 SGHNT and CDR2 YYREEE (reference sequence). This CDR3 is built from 15 residues. The chain's CDR3 is CASSSSWGPGNTIYF. In nucleotides, the CDR3 is TGTGCCAGCAGCTCCTCGTGGGGGCCTGGAAACACCATATATTTT.

The gene calls are TRBV6-4 and TRBJ1-5; maybe TRBD1 (6 bases). This CDR3 region has 18 residues. Germline-derived CDR1 and CDR2 are MRHNA and SNTAGT. With 2 bases removed from V and 2 bases from J, the gap between germline ends came to 19 bases. The CDR3 DNA is TGTGCCAGCAGTGACCCGGCCCCGGGACAACCGGGCAATCAGCCCCAGCATTTT. Translation gives CASSDPAPGQPGNQPQHF.

The chain is built from TRBV19 and TRBJ1-4; D not certain. V was trimmed by 1 base and J by 7 bases, leaving 10 bases between them. The CDR3 is 14 amino acids. The germline V gene has CDR1 LNHDA and CDR2 SQIVND (reference sequence). The CDR3 sequence: CASSIGPDGEKLFF. CDR3 coding DNA: TGTGCCAGTAGTATAGGGCCCGACGGTGAAAAACTGTTTTTT.